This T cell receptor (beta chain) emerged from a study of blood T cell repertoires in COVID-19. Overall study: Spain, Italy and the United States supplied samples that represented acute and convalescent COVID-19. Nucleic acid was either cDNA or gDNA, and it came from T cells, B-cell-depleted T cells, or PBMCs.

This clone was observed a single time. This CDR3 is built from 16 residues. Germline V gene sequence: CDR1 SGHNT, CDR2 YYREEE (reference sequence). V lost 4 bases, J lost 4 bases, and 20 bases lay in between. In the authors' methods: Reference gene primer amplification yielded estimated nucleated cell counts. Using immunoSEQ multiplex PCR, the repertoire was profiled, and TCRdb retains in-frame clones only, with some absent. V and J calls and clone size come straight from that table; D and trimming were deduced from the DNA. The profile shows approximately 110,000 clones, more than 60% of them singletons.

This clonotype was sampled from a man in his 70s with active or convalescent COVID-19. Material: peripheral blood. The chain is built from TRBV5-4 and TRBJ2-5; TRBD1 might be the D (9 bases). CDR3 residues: CASSTKQGAGGETQYF. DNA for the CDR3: TGTGCCAGCAGCACCAAACAGGGGGCGGGGGGAGAGACCCAGTACTTC.